These T cell receptor beta chains were read from a single sample in a study of Ad26.COV2.S vaccination and SARS-CoV-2 variants. Only in-frame clones appear in the TCRdb table, and some are missing; sequencing was by immunoSEQ multiplex PCR. The profile shows around 370,000 clones, 70% to 90% of them singletons. Specimen: peripheral blood, collected in a trial of Ad26.COV2.S vaccine versus placebo. These receptor sequences come from a person aged 18-65 years who received the Ad26.COV2.S COVID-19 vaccine or a placebo. CDR3s include the opening cysteine and the closing phenylalanine or tryptophan. The D gene is left open where the match is weak. Size is stated for part of the rows, as once, few or many counts, or as a class when the clone is expanded.

V gene	J gene	clone size	D gene	CDR3 DNA	CDR3 protein
TRBV7-9	TRBJ2-7	NA	NA	TGTGCCAGCAGCTTAGGGGACTCCTACGAGCAGTACTTC	CASSLGDSYEQYF
TRBV12-3/TRBV12-4	TRBJ2-1	NA	NA	TGTGCCAGCAGTTTAGAGCGTAACAATGAGCAGTTCTTC	CASSLERNNEQFF
TRBV10-3	TRBJ2-2	NA	TRBD2	TGTGCCATCAGTGAGTCGGTCGGGAGGGGAACCGGGGAGCTGTTTTTT	CAISESVGRGTGELFF
TRBV11-3	TRBJ1-1	once	NA	TGTGCCAGCAGCTTATATATGAACACTGAAGCTTTCTTT	CASSLYMNTEAFF
TRBV11-2	TRBJ1-2	NA	NA	TGTGCCAGCAGCTTAGGTCGTTTGAGGGGAAGAGATAACTATGGCTACACCTTC	CASSLGRLRGRDNYGYTF
TRBV5-5	TRBJ1-3	NA	NA	TGTGCCAGCACCCGGGCAGCGCAAGGCGGAAACACCATATATTTT	CASTRAAQGGNTIYF
TRBV4-1	TRBJ1-2	few	TRBD1	TGCGCCAGCAGCCAACCAGGGACAGGGCACTTGGGGAAAATCTATGGCTACACCTTC	CASSQPGTGHLGKIYGYTF
TRBV5-6	TRBJ1-1	NA	TRBD1	TGTGCCAGCAGCTTCGTACCGGGACAGGGGAACACTGAAGCTTTCTTT	CASSFVPGQGNTEAFF
TRBV19	TRBJ1-6	few	NA	TGTGCCAGTAGTATCGGTCGAAATTCACCCCTCCACTTT	CASSIGRNSPLHF
TRBV7-2	TRBJ2-1	many	NA	TGTGCCAGCAGCCTCACCGGGACGAGCAATGAGCAGTTCTTC	CASSLTGTSNEQFF
TRBV30	TRBJ1-2	NA	NA	TGTGCCTGGAGTGGACAGCCCCAACCGTCTGGCTACACCTTC	CAWSGQPQPSGYTF
TRBV6-2/TRBV6-3	TRBJ2-5	NA	NA	TGTGCCAGCAGTTTACCACCCTGGGCGGAGACCCAGTACTTC	CASSLPPWAETQYF
TRBV11-2	TRBJ1-1	NA	NA	TGTGCCAGCAGCGCGACACCGAACACTGAAGCTTTCTTT	CASSATPNTEAFF
TRBV21-1	TRBJ1-4	NA	NA	TGTGCCAGCAGCAAAGCCGGGGGGCCGAATGAAAAACTGTTTTTT	CASSKAGGPNEKLFF